This section outlines one T cell receptor beta chain sequence together with its context. Its cognate antigen is unknown. This record comes from a study of blood T cells in healthy people across ages. Study summary: Capture by template switching was about one barcoded beta molecule per two T cells.

The CDR3 is made up of 16 amino acids. General observations from the study: The long-lived group displayed more naive CD4+ cells, plus higher diversity, than the aged donors did. Age brought a roughly linear fall in TCR beta diversity measured per million T cells.

Primers used in a second PCR of roughly 6 to 12 cycles were a sample-barcoded 5' primer and a J-beta primer mix. Each CDR3 protein is one row after TCRdb ran MiXCR on the 5' RACE reads. The table includes hundreds of thousands of distinct CDR3 sequences, around 50% detected once. Sequencing was done on a sample of blood. The TCR was taken from a man at least 80 years old in good health. V is TRBV23-1 and J is TRBJ2-5; D might be TRBD1 (6 bases). The DNA end is a closer match to TRBJ2-7, so the J assignment may be wrong. TRBV23-1 is identified as an open reading frame with a role that is uncertain. CDR3 nucleotide sequence: TGCGCCAGCAGTCAAGGAAACGTCGACAGGCGCTACGAGCAGTACTTC. It specifies CASSQGNVDRRYEQYF.